The 8 T cell receptor beta chains below all came from one sample that was sequenced in a study of CD8 T cells in ankylosing spondylitis. TCRdb re-derived calls from the 5' RACE reads in MiXCR, one entry per CDR3 protein. The data contain about 340,000 distinct CDR3 sequences, about 15% of them singletons. The sample comprised blood, either unsorted or a sorted T cell fraction (not recorded which). These receptors were obtained from a male donor with ankylosing spondylitis or in good health (not recorded which).

The genes are TRBV5-1 and TRBJ2-1; the match to TRBD2 covers 11 bases. There are 16 residues in the CDR3. Germline loops: CDR1 SGHRS, CDR2 YFSETQ. V lost 6 bases to trimming and J lost 8 bases; unmatched junction nucleotides: 13. Here the CDR3 reads CASTDPPSGRSHEQFF. The CDR3 DNA reads as TGCGCCAGCACCGATCCCCCTAGCGGGAGGTCCCATGAGCAGTTCTTC.

The table lists this clonotype with many counts. The genes are TRBV12-3 or TRBV12-4 and TRBJ2-7; 7 positions match TRBD2. The CDR3 length is 14 residues. Trimming removed 4 bases from V and 3 bases from J; junction bases left unmatched: 6. The CDR3 loop is CASSSGGTLYEQYF. The CDR3 coding sequence is TGTGCCAGCAGTTCCGGGGGGACCCTCTACGAGCAGTACTTC.

The sample holds a few counts of this clonotype. This rearrangement joins TRBV27 to TRBJ2-1, with TRBD1 as a possible D gene (6 bases). Germline V gene lookup returns CDR1 MNHEY and CDR2 SMNVEV (reference sequence). V was trimmed by 3 bases and J by 0 bases, leaving 12 bases between them. The CDR3 is 16 amino acids. The CDR3: CASSLQGRSSYNEQFF. In DNA form, the CDR3 reads TGTGCCAGCAGTTTGCAGGGGCGAAGCTCCTACAATGAGCAGTTCTTC.

This clonotype was found a few times. The chain carries TRBV27 and TRBJ2-7, with 10 bases matching TRBD2. Germline V gene sequence: CDR1 MNHEY, CDR2 SMNVEV (reference sequence). V lost 5 bases to trimming and J lost 5 bases; unmatched junction nucleotides: 6. The CDR3 has 14 residues. The CDR3: CASSLLAGEHEQYF. CDR3 DNA: TGTGCCAGCAGTCTCCTAGCGGGAGAGCACGAGCAGTACTTC.

This clonotype appeared a few times. The genes are TRBV12-3 or TRBV12-4 and TRBJ2-6; D perhaps matches TRBD1 (6 bases). V was shortened by 3 bases and J by 2 bases, with 8 bases between the two germline ends. This CDR3 is built from 15 residues. The CDR3 DNA follows: TGTGCCAGCAGTTTTACAGGGACTGGGGCCAACGTCCTGACTTTC. It codes for CASSFTGTGANVLTF.

In its sample, this clonotype was seen a few times. The chain is built from TRBV20-1 and TRBJ2-5, with no clear D. CDR3 length: 11 residues. Germline lookup yields CDR1 DFQATT and CDR2 SNEGSKA (reference sequence). V gave up 0 bases and J gave up 6 bases, with 5 bases separating them. This chain's CDR3 is CSARDLKTQYF. The CDR3, as DNA: TGCAGTGCTAGAGATTTAAAGACCCAGTACTTC.

This clonotype has a count of ten or more. This rearrangement joins TRBV3-1 to TRBJ1-2; D is ambiguous. Germline loops: CDR1 LGHDT, CDR2 YNNKEL (reference sequence). V gave up 0 bases and J gave up 5 bases, with 16 bases separating them. The CDR3 contains 16 residues. In nucleotides, the CDR3 is TGTGCCAGCAGCCAAGATGAGGCGTCCGGCGGGTATGGCTACACCTTC. Translated, it gives CASSQDEASGGYGYTF. Looking up the rest from reference TRBV3-1 and TRBJ1-2 gives the full variable domain: DTAVSQTPKYLVTQMGNDKSIKCEQNLGHDTMYWYKQDSKKFLKIMFSYNNKELIINETVPNRFSPKSPDKAHLNLHINSLELGDSAVYFCASSQDEASGGYGYTFGSGTRLTVV.

This sequence joins TRBV4-2 and TRBJ1-2, with D uncertain. Trimming shortened V by 2 bases and J by 11 bases, and 21 bases separated the two germline ends. There are 15 residues in the CDR3. Germline V gives CDR1 LGHNA, CDR2 YNFKEQ. CDR3 nucleotides: TGTGCCAGCAGCCAAAATCAAGGGAGCAGGCCGGGGTACACCTTC. Encoded protein: CASSQNQGSRPGYTF.